What follows is one T cell receptor beta chain and its context. This clonotype was seen only a few times. What antigen it recognizes has not been identified. Base qualities are not at hand, and no much larger clone is one base apart. This specimen belongs to a study of human T cells and chemical hapten exposure (dated by TCRdb to the early 2020s). General notes on the study: For sensitization, 2% DPC in acetone was applied to a roughly 2 cm by roughly 2 cm area of upper inner arm skin. Throughout the roughly 25-week study period, patients were also given weekly therapeutic DPC doses on the scalp. Patch testing on the upper back used Finn chambers containing 0.01% DPC, with scoring done after 6 days according to International Contact Dermatitis Research Group standards. The mostly female patient cohort included alopecia areata with under or over 50% scalp involvement, alopecia totalis and alopecia universalis. Libraries were combined into a pool for sequencing, and differences in TCR yield between samples came mainly from small differences in library volumes within the pool. In alopecia patients, the study followed how the peripheral blood TCR repertoire changed in vivo over primary and secondary sensitization to diphenylcyclopropenone (DPC), a hapten. Blood was sampled from patients pre-sensitization (week 0) and at 2, 6 and about 24 weeks after DPC sensitization. Under 30 alopecia patients gave blood for TCR sequencing at one to four time points (pre-sensitization, 2, 6 and 24 weeks).

The label giving this sample's time point can be read as: patch test 1, 2 weeks after DPC sensitization. What the treatment or condition label conveys for this sample: therapeutic diphenylcyclopropenone sensitization with weekly scalp DPC. Blood at each patch-test visit was drawn before the patch test was applied. To be eligible, patients had to be aged 18 to 70, diagnosed with alopecia and judged suitable for DPC therapy, while pregnant patients were excluded. Total RNA was extracted from unfractionated whole blood that had been collected in Tempus Blood RNA tubes. General conclusions and limits of the study: No change with DPC sensitization was found in the number of TCRs above 1 in 1000 frequency, and no evidence of global repertoire structure alterations was found. Because every patient had alopecia, a presumed autoimmune disease, the patients' immune response might differ from that of healthy individuals. Patch test score correlated positively with the number of PT1 expanded TCRs, reaching significance at thresholds 8, 16 and 32 but not at 4. Significantly more large CDR3 similarity clusters were formed by expanded TCRs than by pre-sensitization or healthy control sets, consistent with antigen-driven responses. After repeated subsampling, the strength of the expansion versus patch-test correlation and the threshold at which it became significant changed.

Library creation used RACE. Sequencing was performed on a NextSeq 500. During library preparation, unique molecular identifiers were attached to individual cDNA molecules so that TCRs could be counted quantitatively and reproducibly. Both TCR alpha and TCR beta chains were sequenced from each blood RNA sample. Under the source paper's analysis protocol: Samples had a median of 95,638 TCRs, with a range from about 23,224 to 750,000. The Decombinator software suite was used to annotate the V, J and CDR3 of the TCR reads. For PS versus PT1 abundance plots, all samples were subsampled to the same number of TCRs (28,000). TCRs were defined as expanded if absent before sensitization and observed at least eight times at the 2-week time point. In TCRdb, the public reads were trimmed at Q25 with fastp and aligned with MiXCR, with productive beta chains retained. Rows with a matching CDR3 protein are joined into one entry that keeps the most common DNA and genes. The authors' filters were not applied to this entry. The sample contains around 75,000 distinct CDR3 sequences, approximately 12% of them found a single time. Of the sample, approximately 3.7% is held by the ten largest clones.

The germline V gene yields SGDLS for CDR1 and YYNGEE for CDR2. The CDR3 covers 14 residues, taking in both the cysteine and the phenylalanine. Kept here is only the CDR3 DNA, which spans 42 bases and is read in frame from base 1. Unmatched junction bases come to 4, with V trimmed by 3 bases and J by 7 bases. Sample: whole blood, taken in connection with sensitization to the hapten diphenylcyclopropenone (DPC). The clonotype comes from a woman in her fifties or sixties with alopecia areata. Some clones in this sample may be carry-over from other donors' samples. The rearranged segments are TRBV9 and TRBJ1-4; 9 bases in the junction line up with TRBD1. The DNA reads TGTGCCAGCAGCGCCACAGGGGGCGGTGAAAAACTGTTTTTT. Translated, it gives CASSATGGGEKLFF.